Given below is one T cell receptor beta chain in context. This entry belongs to a study of blood T cell repertoires in COVID-19. Study-wide background: The United States, Italy and Spain provided the acute and convalescent COVID-19 samples.

Ages ranged from roughly 18 to 100 years, with residence in 24 US areas. In assigning cohorts, the study relied on participant-reported clinical history. Trimming cost V 4 bases and J 1 base, with 10 bases left between them. The CDR3 contains 14 residues. Germline V lookup: CDR1 MNHEY, CDR2 SVGAGI. Generated by immunoSEQ multiplex PCR, the TCRdb table keeps only in-frame clones and is missing some. The sample contains 150,000 to 200,000 clones, approximately 88% of which appear only once. The sample consisted of PBMCs or T cells enriched from blood (not recorded which). The rearrangement joins TRBV6-5 to TRBJ1-1; D remains unclear. The TCR originated in a woman aged 60-75 years who had recovered from COVID-19. This CDR3 is CASSSFSGNTEAFF. CDR3 sequence (DNA): TGTGCCAGCAGTTCCTTCTCAGGGAACACTGAAGCTTTCTTT.